This T cell receptor beta chain was documented in a study of tumor-infiltrating lymphocytes in primary liver carcinoma. Background on the study: The study reported T1-T3 N0M0 tumors spanning 4.2 to 10 cm.

Points from the study as a whole: Researchers found tumor-adjacent and tumor-blood pairs overlapped less than tumor region pairs.

As to this clonotype: No antigen is known for it. The germline gene is not matched at one end of the junction; a read error may be the cause.

Without any cell sorting, roughly 18-31 mg of bulk tissue yielded co-extracted RNA and DNA. The investigators made TCR beta cDNA from 500 ng total RNA, using a constant-region primer. Sequencing libraries for TCR beta derived from three nested multiplex PCR rounds that used slightly modified ARM-PCR. Use of TRBV1-TRBV30 forward primers with a C-beta reverse primer characterized the first two PCR rounds, which lasted approximately 11 cycles each. TCRdb re-called the multiplex PCR reads through MiXCR, storing one row per CDR3 protein. The repertoire consists of about 75,000 distinct CDR3 sequences, with approximately 70% occurring once and the leading ten covering 26%. CDR1 MNHEY and CDR2 SVGAGI come from the germline V gene. The CDR3 contains 15 residues.

The receptor was derived from a man aged 40-49 years with primary liver carcinoma and hepatitis B virus infection. Sample: tumor-adjacent normal liver tissue. V gene TRBV6-5 combines with J gene TRBJ2-5; 7 positions match TRBD2. The DNA for the CDR3 is TGTGCCCGCAGTTACTCGAGCGGGGAACAAGAGACCCAGTACTTC. Protein: CARSYSSGEQETQYF.